These 25 T cell receptor beta chains originate from one sample sequenced in a study of tumor-infiltrating lymphocytes in primary liver carcinoma. Unsorted bulk tissue (roughly 19-30 mg) underwent RNA and DNA co-extraction. Starting from around 500 ng of total RNA, TCR beta cDNA was produced with a primer in the constant region. Three-round nested multiplex PCR performed with slightly modified ARM-PCR produced the TCR beta libraries. TRBV1-TRBV30 forward primers paired with a C-beta reverse primer were used in the first two PCR rounds, which ran approximately 10 cycles each. TCRdb independently ran MiXCR on the multiplex PCR reads; one entry per CDR3 protein. The repertoire consists of 100,000 or so distinct CDR3 sequences, with around 63% occurring once and the leading ten covering just over 9.5%. The sequenced sample was liver tumor tissue from sampling region 5. The subset: tumor region T5, tumor centre. These receptors all stem from a woman aged 60 to 75 with primary liver carcinoma and hepatitis B virus infection.

In its sample, this clonotype is medium-sized. V is TRBV12-3 or TRBV12-4 and J is TRBJ1-5; weak D call: TRBD1 (5 bases). V lost 4 bases and J 5 bases, leaving 12 bases between the germline ends. The CDR3 contains 14 residues. CDR3: CASSSGSGDQPQHF. The CDR3 DNA reads as TGTGCCAGCAGTTCAGGGTCGGGGGATCAGCCCCAGCATTTT.

This clonotype was observed at least ten times. The rearrangement links TRBV12-3 or TRBV12-4 to TRBJ2-2; D not resolved. The CDR3 has 14 amino acids. V was trimmed by 2 bases and J by 0 bases, leaving 4 bases between them. CDR3 sequence: CASSLTANTGELFF. Here the CDR3 DNA reads TGTGCCAGCAGTTTAACCGCGAACACCGGGGAGCTGTTTTTT.

Turning to this clonotype: The germline gene is not matched at one end of the junction; a read error may be the cause. The gene calls are TRBV3-1 and TRBJ2-7, with 9 bases that match TRBD2. The CDR3 has 13 amino acids. Germline V gene lookup returns CDR1 LGHDT and CDR2 YNNKEL (reference sequence). The CDR3, as DNA: TGTGTCAGCAGCCAAGTGGGTAGCGGGGGAAAATCCTTC. Translation gives CVSSQVGSGGKSF.

Concerning this clonotype: As the CDR3 is not closed by the conserved phenylalanine or tryptophan, this likely results from a read error. This chain connects TRBV5-1 to TRBJ2-7; 9 bases line up with TRBD1. Germline V gene data show CDR1 as SGHRS and CDR2 as YFSETQ. J was trimmed by 4 bases and V by 7 bases; bases with no gene match: 9. The CDR3 is 14 residues long. Here the CDR3 DNA reads TGCGCCAGCGCCATAACCGGGACAGGGTACGAGCAGTACTCC. It translates to CASAITGTGYEQYS.

Regarding this clonotype: This may be a read error: a much more frequent sequence differs by one nucleotide. The J gene is TRBJ1-6, the V gene TRBV14, with 9 bases aligning to TRBD1. The CDR3 extends over 13 amino acids. Germline CDR1 and CDR2: SGHDN and FVKESK. The trim removed 6 bases at V and 17 bases at J, leaving 11 bases unmatched. The CDR3 DNA reads as TGTGCCAGCAGTGCGATAGGACAGGGGCCAGTCCACTTT. This encodes CASSAIGQGPVHF.

In the case of this clonotype: One junction end disagrees with the germline gene, perhaps due to a read error. This chain connects TRBV28 to TRBJ2-7; 7 nucleotides match TRBD1. Germline lookup yields CDR1 MDHEN and CDR2 SYDVKM. The CDR3 sequence is 14 residues long. The CDR3 DNA reads TGTGCCAACAGTCAAAGACAGGGCAACCACGAGCAGTACTTC. Translating gives CANSQRQGNHEQYF.

A note on this clonotype: The junction departs from the called germline gene at one end, perhaps through a read error. The genes are TRBV12-3 or TRBV12-4 and TRBJ1-1; D is undetermined. This CDR3 has 15 amino acids. CDR3 loop: CARSSSGRLKTEAFF. The DNA for the CDR3 is TGTGCCAGAAGTAGCTCGGGCAGACTGAAGACTGAAGCTTTCTTT.

Points on this clonotype: The conserved phenylalanine or tryptophan is not found at the CDR3 terminus, so this likely reflects a read error. The V gene is TRBV6-9, the J gene TRBJ2-4; 9 nucleotides line up with TRBD2. CDR3 length equals 15 residues. V gave up 11 bases and J gave up 2 bases; unmatched junction bases: 10. In germline, CDR1 is MNHGY, CDR2 SVAAGI. This chain's CDR3 is CARELAGVPKNIQYS. CDR3 DNA: TGTGCCCGAGAACTAGCGGGTGTACCCAAAAACATTCAGTACTCC.

This clonotype has a single count. A read error may produce the germline difference seen at one junction end. The chain recombines TRBV6-5 with TRBJ2-1; D is undetermined. This CDR3 contains 14 residues. Looked up from germline, CDR1 is MNHEY and CDR2 is SVGAGI. For the CDR3, the DNA is TGTGACAGCAGCCGAAGGAGCTCCTGCAATGAGCAGTTCTTC. Its translation is CDSSRRSSCNEQFF.

Note on this clonotype: At one end, the junction sequence differs from germline, possibly due to a read error. The J gene is TRBJ1-1, the V gene TRBV6-5; D is unclear. The germline CDR1 and CDR2 sequences are MNHEY and SVGAGI. CDR3 length equals 16 residues. CDR3 sequence (DNA): TGTGCCAGCACTTACTCGACTGGGTCTATGACGTATGAAGCTTCCTTT. Its protein is CASTYSTGSMTYEASF.

V is TRBV11-2 and J is TRBJ1-1; D gene unclear. The CDR3 is 11 residues long. Germline CDR1 reads SGHAT; CDR2 reads FQNNGV. The V gene lost 7 bases and the J gene lost 5 bases, with 8 bases spanning the gap. The CDR3 spells CASTPFTEAFF. In DNA, the CDR3 is TGTGCCAGCACTCCGTTTACTGAAGCTTTCTTT. The full variable domain, with the rest looked up from reference TRBV11-2 and TRBJ1-1, is EAGVAQSPRYKIIEKRQSVAFWCNPISGHATLYWYQQILGQGPKLLIQFQNNGVVDDSQLPKDRFSAERLKGVDSTLKIQPAKLEDSAVYLCASTPFTEAFFGQGTRLTVV.

Concerning this clonotype: A much larger clone differs from this one at a single base, so this may be a read error. This chain uses TRBV7-3 with TRBJ2-7; a possible D gene is TRBD1 (6 bases). This CDR3 region has 13 residues. Germline loops: CDR1 SGHTA, CDR2 FQGTGA. The CDR3 bases are TGTGCCAACAGCTTAACTACAGGGACCGAGCAGTACTTC. It codes for CANSLTTGTEQYF.

Of note for this clonotype: This may be a read error, as it is one base from a much larger clone. The CDR3 protein is CASSLTPQGRGFTYTQYF. For the CDR3, the DNA is TGTGCCAGCAGTTTAACGCCCCAGGGCAGGGGGTTCACATATACGCAGTATTTT. The V call is TRBV28, the J call TRBJ2-3, with 7 bases aligning to TRBD1. The CDR3 extends over 18 amino acids. CDR1 and CDR2 from the germline V gene are MDHEN and SYDVKM.

Turning to this clonotype: One end of the junction fails to match germline, which may point to a read error. This chain uses TRBV6-5 with TRBJ2-5, with D perhaps TRBD2 (7 bases). The germline CDR1 and CDR2 sequences are MNHEY and SVGAGI. The CDR3 extends over 13 amino acids. The CDR3 bases are TGTGCCATCGGGCGGGGGCGTGCCGAGATCCAGTACTTC. It codes for CAIGRGRAEIQYF.

Of note for this clonotype: Given the absence of the conserved phenylalanine or tryptophan at the CDR3 end, a read error is likely. The rearrangement uses TRBV11-3 and TRBJ2-7; D is unresolved. Trimming stripped 6 bases from V and 5 bases from J, with 17 bases between. The CDR3 loop spans 14 amino acids. CDR1 and CDR2 from the germline V gene are SGHNT and YENEEA. The CDR3: CASSSGGSRNEQYI. The DNA for the CDR3 is TGTGCCAGCAGTAGTGGCGGTTCCCGTAACGAGCAGTACATC.

The chain links TRBV6-1 to TRBJ2-1, with 8 bases that match TRBD2. Germline CDR1 reads MNHNS; CDR2 reads SASEGT. This CDR3 spans 14 amino acids. The CDR3 DNA reads TGTGTCACCAGAGCGGGGGACTCCTACAATGAGCGATTCTTC. Its protein is CVTRAGDSYNERFF.

This clonotype was counted only a few times. V usage is TRBV20-1 and J usage is TRBJ2-3; 9 bases line up with TRBD2. Per the germline V gene, CDR1 is DFQATT and CDR2 is SNEGSKA (reference sequence). V shed 5 bases and J 4 bases; nucleotides not matched to a gene: 7. CDR3 size: 14 residues. CDR3 loop: CSAGASGMADTQYF. CDR3 DNA: TGCAGTGCTGGGGCTAGCGGGATGGCAGATACGCAGTATTTT.

This clonotype was observed a few times. A much bigger clone sits one base away, suggesting this may be a read error. The chain recombines TRBV5-1 with TRBJ1-1, with 8 bases aligning to TRBD1. This CDR3 contains 13 residues. V lost 4 bases, J lost 5 bases, and 4 bases stayed unmatched. Germline V lookup: CDR1 SGHRS, CDR2 YFSETQ. The CDR3 region has the DNA TGCGCCAGCAGCCTGGACAGGGTGACTGAAGCTTTCTTT. Protein sequence: CASSLDRVTEAFF.

This clonotype was counted between two and nine times. V gene TRBV7-9 combines with J gene TRBJ2-7, with 12 bases matching TRBD2. Germline lookup yields CDR1 SEHNR and CDR2 FQNEAQ (reference sequence). Trimming at V came to 5 bases and at J to 6 bases, leaving 8 bases not matched to a gene. The CDR3 runs to 15 residues. CDR3 sequence (DNA): TGTGCCAGCAGCCCCCCTAGCGGGAGGGCCCCCGAGCAGTACTTC. Encoded protein: CASSPPSGRAPEQYF.

This chain joins TRBV10-3 and TRBJ2-3, with 10 bases matching TRBD1. Germline loops: CDR1 ENHRY, CDR2 SYGVKD. Trimming cost V 6 bases and J 6 bases; bases outside gene matches: 9. The CDR3 consists of 15 residues. The CDR3 loop reads CAISTRDRGADTQYF. CDR3 DNA: TGTGCCATCAGCACCCGGGACAGGGGTGCGGATACGCAGTATTTT.

About this clonotype itself: A much larger clone is a single base away; this may be a read error. The V and J genes are TRBV30 and TRBJ1-1, with unresolved D. The germline V gene has CDR1 GTSNPN and CDR2 SVGIG (reference sequence). The CDR3 is 12 residues long. The CDR3 DNA reads as TGTGCCTTGCAACCCATGAACACTGAAACTTTCTTT. Translating it yields CALQPMNTETFF.

This clonotype was counted many times. The chain combines TRBV28 with TRBJ1-2, with D possibly being TRBD1 (6 bases). In germline, CDR1 is MDHEN, CDR2 SYDVKM. Deletions cut 7 bases from V and 3 bases from J, with 12 bases between. CDR3 length equals 13 residues. The CDR3: CASNKAGDYGYTF. In DNA, the CDR3 is TGTGCCAGCAATAAAGCAGGGGACTATGGCTACACCTTC.

Of note for this clonotype: A much larger clone sits a single nucleotide away, making a read error possible. This chain connects TRBV30 to TRBJ2-7, with D perhaps matching TRBD2 (5 bases). With 4 bases removed from V and 7 bases from J, the gap between germline ends came to 11 bases. Germline assignment: CDR1 GTSNPN and CDR2 SVGIG (reference sequence). The CDR3 length is 11 residues. CDR3 amino acids: CAWTWELEQYF. The CDR3 bases are TGTGCCTGGACGTGGGAGTTAGAGCAGTACTTC.

The chain carries TRBV28 and TRBJ1-5; no clear D. The CDR3 covers 16 residues. CDR1 MDHEN and CDR2 SYDVKM come from the germline V gene. V lost 10 bases and J 6 bases, leaving 25 bases between the germline ends. In nucleotides, the CDR3 is TGTGCCACCAATCGTGGTGGGATCGTCGGCAGTCAGCCCCAGCATTTT. The encoded protein is CATNRGGIVGSQPQHF.

As regards this clonotype: As the CDR3 is not closed by the conserved phenylalanine or tryptophan, this likely results from a read error. This rearrangement joins TRBV4-1 to TRBJ1-5; D is uncertain. Germline lookup yields CDR1 MGHRA and CDR2 YSYEKL. There are 13 residues in the CDR3. CDR3 sequence: CASSHGQNQPQHS. The DNA for the CDR3 is TGCGCCAGTAGCCATGGCCAGAATCAGCCCCAGCATTCT.